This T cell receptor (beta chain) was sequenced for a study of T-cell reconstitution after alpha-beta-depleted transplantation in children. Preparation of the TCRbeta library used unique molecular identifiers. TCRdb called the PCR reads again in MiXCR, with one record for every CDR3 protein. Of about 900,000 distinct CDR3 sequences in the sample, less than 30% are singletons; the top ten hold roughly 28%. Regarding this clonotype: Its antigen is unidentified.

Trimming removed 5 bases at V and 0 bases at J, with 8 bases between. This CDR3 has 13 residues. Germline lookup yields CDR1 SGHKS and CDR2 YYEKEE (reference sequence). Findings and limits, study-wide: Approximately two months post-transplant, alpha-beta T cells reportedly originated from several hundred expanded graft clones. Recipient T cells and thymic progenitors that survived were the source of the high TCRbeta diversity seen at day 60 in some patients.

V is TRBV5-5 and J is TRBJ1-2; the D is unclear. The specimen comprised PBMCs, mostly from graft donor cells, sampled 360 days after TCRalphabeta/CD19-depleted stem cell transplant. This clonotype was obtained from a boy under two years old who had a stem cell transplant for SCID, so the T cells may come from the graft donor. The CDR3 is CASRPVTNYGYTF. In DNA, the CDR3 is TGTGCCAGCAGACCGGTTACTAACTATGGCTACACCTTC.